Below, 11 T cell receptor beta chains from the same sample are listed, as sequenced in a study of T cell changes during pregnancy in multiple sclerosis. This table comes from immunoSEQ multiplex PCR, and its TCRdb copy is limited to in-frame clones, with some not included. Here the sample spans 70,000 to 80,000 clones, around nine tenths being singletons. The sequenced sample was peripheral blood, obtained after pregnancy. Receptors were obtained from a female donor in good health, enrolled as a control in a pregnancy study.

This sequence joins TRBV5-1 and TRBJ2-1; possibly TRBD2 for D (5 bases). This CDR3 comprises 16 residues. Trimming pared 3 bases from V and 0 bases from J, leaving 13 bases between. Germline values: CDR1 SGHRS, CDR2 YFSETQ. CDR3 in amino acids: CASSWQAASSYNEQFF. DNA of the CDR3: TGCGCCAGCAGCTGGCAAGCGGCCAGCTCCTACAATGAGCAGTTCTTC.

This clone showed up just once. The chain employs TRBV6-1 and TRBJ2-2; D perhaps matches TRBD2 (5 bases). The germline V gene has CDR1 MNHNS and CDR2 SASEGT. CDR3 size: 14 residues. Trimming pared 7 bases from V and 0 bases from J, leaving 9 bases between. The CDR3 sequence is CASMEDANTGELFF. The CDR3 DNA follows: TGTGCCAGCATGGAGGACGCGAACACCGGGGAGCTGTTTTTT.

The chain couples TRBV5-1 to TRBJ2-1, with 12 bases identical to TRBD2. The CDR3 is 16 amino acids. With 4 bases clipped from V and 9 bases from J, the junction kept 11 bases outside the gene matches. Germline V gene sequence: CDR1 SGHRS, CDR2 YFSETQ. The CDR3 bases are TGCGCCAGCAGCGCAAGACTAGCGGGAGCAGGAATTGAGCAGTTCTTC. Translated, it gives CASSARLAGAGIEQFF.

V gene TRBV6-1 combines with J gene TRBJ2-6, with D possibly matching TRBD1 (6 bases). Trimming pared 3 bases from V and 5 bases from J, leaving 8 bases between. Germline V lookup: CDR1 MNHNS, CDR2 SASEGT. The CDR3 length is 14 residues. The CDR3 here is CASSDRGRANVLTF. In DNA form, the CDR3 reads TGTGCCAGCAGTGACAGGGGTCGGGCCAACGTCCTGACTTTC.

The chain is built from TRBV27 and TRBJ1-6, with 7 bases matching TRBD1. The CDR3 sequence is 21 residues long. The junction had 20 bases not matched to a gene; V was cut back by 2 bases and J by 4 bases. In germline, CDR1 is MNHEY, CDR2 SMNVEV (reference sequence). The DNA for the CDR3 is TGTGCCAGCAGTTTACGGTACAGGGGATTAACCGGGAAGGATTATAATTCACCCCTCCACTTT. It translates to CASSLRYRGLTGKDYNSPLHF.

The sample holds one count of this clone. The genes are TRBV7-9 and TRBJ2-1; 10 bases fit TRBD2. Germline V lookup: CDR1 SEHNR, CDR2 FQNEAQ (reference sequence). The CDR3 consists of 16 residues. The junction had 4 bases not matched to a gene; V was cut back by 5 bases and J by 0 bases. The DNA of the CDR3 is TGTGCCAGCAGCCAACTAGCGGGGAGCTCCTACAATGAGCAGTTCTTC. It translates to CASSQLAGSSYNEQFF. The full variable domain, completed using reference TRBV7-9 and TRBJ2-1, is DTGVSQNPRHKITKRGQNVTFRCDPISEHNRLYWYRQTLGQGPEFLTYFQNEAQLEKSRLLSDRFSAERPKGSFSTLEIQRTEQGDSAMYLCASSQLAGSSYNEQFFGPGTRLTVL.

This clone showed up just a few times. The chain combines TRBV29-1 with TRBJ1-1, with 8 bases lining up with TRBD1. Germline V lookup: CDR1 SQVTM, CDR2 ANQGSEA. The junction had 5 bases not matched to a gene; V was cut back by 7 bases and J by 1 base. This CDR3 region has 13 residues. The CDR3 here is CSAWTGTNTEAFF. CDR3 nucleotides: TGCAGCGCGTGGACAGGGACGAACACTGAAGCTTTCTTT.

The chain couples TRBV19 to TRBJ1-5, with D tentatively TRBD1 (5 bases). The CDR3 is 15 amino acids. V shed 5 bases and J shed 0 bases, with 11 bases lying between them. From germline, CDR1 is LNHDA and CDR2 SQIVND (reference sequence). The CDR3 sequence is CASSLGLLSNQPQHF. The CDR3 DNA sequence: TGTGCCAGTAGTCTGGGACTGCTTAGCAATCAGCCCCAGCATTTT.

This chain uses TRBV18 with TRBJ2-5, with D possibly TRBD2 on 6 matching bases. CDR1 is KGHSH, CDR2 LQKENI, per germline. Trimming took 3 bases from V and 5 from J, leaving 13 bases between them. The CDR3 extends over 14 amino acids. The CDR3 reads CASSPSRGIETQYF. In DNA form, the CDR3 reads TGTGCCAGCTCACCTAGTCGGGGGATCGAGACCCAGTACTTC.

This CDR3 is CASSFDQGAIHIPTNEKLFF. CDR3 bases: TGTGCCAGCAGTTTCGATCAAGGGGCCATTCATATTCCAACTAATGAAAAACTGTTTTTT. This chain connects TRBV28 to TRBJ1-4, with D perhaps TRBD1 (5 bases). CDR3 size: 20 residues. Looked up from germline, CDR1 is MDHEN and CDR2 is SYDVKM. Trimming removed 3 bases at V and 0 bases at J, with 23 bases between.

J is TRBJ2-1 and V is TRBV7-2; tentatively, D is TRBD2 (6 bases). CDR3 length: 16 residues. Trimming took off 7 bases at V and 2 bases at J, with 18 bases between the two ends. Germline V gene sequence: CDR1 SGHTA, CDR2 FQGNSA. CDR3 nucleotides: TGTGCCAGCACCCTACTATGGGTAGCGGCCTACAATGAGCAGTTCTTC. It encodes CASTLLWVAAYNEQFF.